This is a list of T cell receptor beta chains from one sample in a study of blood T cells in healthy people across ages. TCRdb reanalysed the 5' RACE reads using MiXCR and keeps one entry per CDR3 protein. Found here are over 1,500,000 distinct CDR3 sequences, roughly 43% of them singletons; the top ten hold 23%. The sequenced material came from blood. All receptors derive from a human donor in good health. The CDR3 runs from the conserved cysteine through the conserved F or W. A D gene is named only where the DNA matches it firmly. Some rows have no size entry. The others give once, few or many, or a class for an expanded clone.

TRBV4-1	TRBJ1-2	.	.	CASSQAMRNPGNYGYTF	TGCGCCAGCAGCCAAGCGATGCGAAACCCGGGGAACTATGGCTACACCTTC
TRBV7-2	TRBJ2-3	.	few	CASSRLRNTDTQYF	TGTGCCAGCAGCCGTCTTAGAAACACAGATACGCAGTATTTT
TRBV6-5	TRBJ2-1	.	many	CASSKSGAHNEQFF	TGTGCCAGCAGTAAGTCAGGGGCCCACAATGAGCAGTTCTTC
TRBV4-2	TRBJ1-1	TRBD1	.	CASSHGQERGTEAFF	TGTGCCAGCAGCCATGGACAGGAACGGGGTACTGAAGCTTTCTTT
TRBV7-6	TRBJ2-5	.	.	CASKRVGLPQETQYF	TGTGCCAGCAAAAGGGTTGGCCTTCCACAAGAGACCCAGTACTTC
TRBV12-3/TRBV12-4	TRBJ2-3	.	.	CASHRGRRTDTQYF	TGTGCCAGCCATAGGGGACGGAGGACAGATACGCAGTATTTT
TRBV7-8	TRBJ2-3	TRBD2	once	CTSSFKGTSWTDTQYF	TGTACCAGCAGCTTTAAGGGGACTAGCTGGACAGATACGCAGTATTTT
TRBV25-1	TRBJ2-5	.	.	CASSPNGQLNF	TGTGCCAGCAGTCCTAACGGACAGCTTAATTTC
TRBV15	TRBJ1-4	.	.	CATSSLDSPNEKLFF	TGTGCCACCAGCAGTCTAGACAGTCCTAATGAAAAACTGTTTTTT
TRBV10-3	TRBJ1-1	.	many	CAIRIDGETEAFF	TGTGCCATCAGGATCGACGGAGAGACTGAAGCTTTCTTT
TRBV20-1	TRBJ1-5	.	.	CSARDYGPGSDLTAYSNQPQHF	TGCAGTGCTAGAGATTATGGCCCCGGGTCCGATCTAACCGCGTATAGCAATCAGCCCCAGCATTTT
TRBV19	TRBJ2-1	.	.	CASSISRGDEQFF	TGTGCCAGTAGTATAAGCAGGGGTGATGAGCAGTTCTTC
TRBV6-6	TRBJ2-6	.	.	CASSYGRANSGANVLTF	TGTGCCAGCAGTTACGGCAGGGCTAACTCTGGGGCCAACGTCCTGACTTTC
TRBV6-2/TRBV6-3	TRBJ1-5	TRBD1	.	CASSHLGQESLGDQPQHF	TGTGCCAGCAGTCATCTAGGACAGGAGAGTTTGGGGGATCAGCCCCAGCATTTT
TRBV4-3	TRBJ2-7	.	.	CASSQRTAQGYEQYF	TGCGCCAGCAGCCAAAGGACAGCGCAGGGTTACGAGCAGTACTTC
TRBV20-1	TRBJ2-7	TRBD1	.	CSARGQGYHEQYF	TGCAGTGCTAGGGGACAGGGTTACCACGAGCAGTACTTC
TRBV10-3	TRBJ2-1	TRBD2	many	CAISDSGGANEQFF	TGTGCCATCAGTGACAGCGGGGGGGCCAATGAGCAGTTCTTC
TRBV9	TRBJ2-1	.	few	CASSVLGSYNEQFF	TGTGCCAGCAGCGTACTCGGCTCTTACAATGAGCAGTTCTTC
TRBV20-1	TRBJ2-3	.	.	CSAEISGGYQPQYF	TGCAGTGCTGAAATCTCAGGGGGGTATCAGCCCCAGTATTTT
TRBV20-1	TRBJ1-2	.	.	CSVGLKNSNYGYTF	TGCAGTGTGGGATTAAAGAATTCTAACTATGGCTACACCTTC
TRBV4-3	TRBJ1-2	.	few	CASSQDRRGGYTF	TGCGCCAGCAGCCAAGATCGTAGGGGGGGCTACACCTTC
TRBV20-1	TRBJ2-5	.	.	CSAEGWQETQYF	TGCAGTGCTGAGGGGTGGCAAGAGACCCAGTACTTC
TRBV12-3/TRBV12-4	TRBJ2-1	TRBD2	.	CASSWSGGRLYNEQFF	TGTGCCAGCAGCTGGAGCGGGGGGCGCCTCTACAATGAGCAGTTCTTC
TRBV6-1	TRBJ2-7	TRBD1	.	CASSGHLTGVGSYEQYF	TGTGCCAGCAGTGGCCACCTAACAGGGGTCGGCTCCTACGAGCAGTACTTC
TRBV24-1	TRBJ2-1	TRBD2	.	CATSDPLAGGEVEQFF	TGTGCCACCAGTGATCCGCTAGCGGGGGGGGAGGTTGAGCAGTTCTTC
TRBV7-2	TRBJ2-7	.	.	CASSFIMGGADEQYF	TGTGCCAGCAGCTTTATTATGGGGGGCGCGGACGAGCAGTACTTC
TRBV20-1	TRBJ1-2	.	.	CSARDLREGYTF	TGCAGTGCTAGAGACCTTAGGGAAGGCTACACCTTC
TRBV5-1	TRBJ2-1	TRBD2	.	CASSFSSGEAYEQFF	TGCGCCAGCAGCTTCTCTAGCGGGGAGGCATATGAGCAGTTCTTC
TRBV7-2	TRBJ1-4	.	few	CASSFGVTEKLFF	TGTGCCAGCAGCTTCGGTGTAACTGAAAAACTGTTTTTT
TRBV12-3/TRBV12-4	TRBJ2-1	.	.	CASSFWSTGSSYNEQFF	TGTGCCAGCAGTTTTTGGAGCACTGGGAGCTCCTACAATGAGCAGTTCTTC
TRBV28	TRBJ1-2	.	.	CASTLSLLNGDLANYGYTF	TGTGCCAGCACCCTAAGCCTCCTAAACGGGGACCTAGCTAACTATGGCTACACCTTC
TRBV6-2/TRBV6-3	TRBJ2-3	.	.	CASSYPSGSLTGTQYF	TGTGCCAGCAGTTACCCCTCCGGCAGCCTCACAGGTACGCAGTATTTT
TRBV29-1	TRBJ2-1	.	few	CSVERSSSYNEQFF	TGCAGCGTTGAAAGGTCGAGCTCCTACAATGAGCAGTTCTTC
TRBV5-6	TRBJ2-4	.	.	CASSLQLTATSRNIQYF	TGTGCCAGCAGCTTACAATTGACCGCAACTAGTCGAAACATTCAGTACTTC
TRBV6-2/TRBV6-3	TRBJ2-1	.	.	CASKLLARNEQFF	TGTGCCAGTAAGTTGCTAGCGAGGAATGAGCAGTTCTTC
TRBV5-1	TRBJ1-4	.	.	CASGLGPESNEKLFF	TGCGCCAGCGGCTTGGGACCGGAGAGCAATGAAAAACTGTTTTTT
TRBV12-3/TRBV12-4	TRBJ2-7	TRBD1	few	CASSPTGTGGEQYF	TGTGCCAGCAGTCCCACCGGGACAGGGGGCGAGCAGTACTTC
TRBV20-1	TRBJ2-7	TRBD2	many	CSAAGTSGVLSYEQYF	TGCAGTGCCGCGGGGACTAGCGGGGTCCTATCCTACGAGCAGTACTTC
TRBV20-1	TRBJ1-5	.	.	CSALRRGSNQPQHF	TGCAGTGCCCTACGGAGGGGTAGCAATCAGCCCCAGCATTTT
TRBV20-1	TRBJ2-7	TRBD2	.	CSAMGLAGRSLRVYEQYF	TGCAGTGCTATGGGACTAGCGGGGCGTAGCTTAAGGGTATACGAGCAGTACTTC
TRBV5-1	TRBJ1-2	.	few	CASSSGEFLYGYTF	TGCGCCAGCAGCTCAGGGGAATTCCTCTATGGCTACACCTTC
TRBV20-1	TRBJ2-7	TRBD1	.	CSAPGTGGATVPGEQYF	TGCAGTGCTCCCGGGACAGGGGGCGCCACGGTTCCCGGGGAGCAGTACTTC
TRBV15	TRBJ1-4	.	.	CATSRPGRSAEKLFF	TGTGCCACCAGCAGACCCGGTAGGAGCGCAGAAAAACTGTTTTTT
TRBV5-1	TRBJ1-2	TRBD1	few	CASSLGLGQASGGYTF	TGCGCCAGCAGCTTGGGTTTGGGACAGGCCTCTGGTGGCTACACCTTC
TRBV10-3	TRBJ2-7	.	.	CAISESHSLYEQYF	TGTGCCATCAGTGAGTCGCACAGCCTTTACGAGCAGTACTTC
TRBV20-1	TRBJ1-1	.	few	CSANSGRTEAFF	TGCAGTGCTAACTCAGGGAGGACTGAAGCTTTCTTT
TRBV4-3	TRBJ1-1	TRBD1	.	CASSRLTGVGAEAFF	TGCGCCAGCAGCCGACTGACAGGGGTTGGTGCTGAAGCTTTCTTT
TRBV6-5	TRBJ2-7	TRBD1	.	CASSPRDREAYEQYF	TGTGCCAGCAGTCCGAGGGACAGGGAGGCCTACGAGCAGTACTTC
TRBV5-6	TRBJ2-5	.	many	CASSLAGTLETQYF	TGTGCCAGCAGCTTGGCCGGGACATTAGAGACCCAGTACTTC
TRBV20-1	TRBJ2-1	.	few	CSAPLAGWGSSYNEQFF	TGCAGTGCCCCCCTTGCGGGTTGGGGCAGCTCCTACAATGAGCAGTTCTTC
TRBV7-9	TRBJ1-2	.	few	CASSYGTVDYGYTF	TGTGCCAGCAGTTACGGTACAGTAGACTATGGCTACACCTTC
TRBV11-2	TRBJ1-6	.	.	CASSLGGVLSPLHF	TGTGCCAGCAGCTTAGGGGGGGTACTATCACCCCTCCACTTT
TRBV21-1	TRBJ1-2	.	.	CASSKVGYGYTF	TGTGCCAGCAGCAAAGTGGGATATGGCTACACCTTC
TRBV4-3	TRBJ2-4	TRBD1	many	CASSRETGGEQYF	TGCGCCAGCAGCCGAGAGACAGGGGGAGAGCAGTACTTC
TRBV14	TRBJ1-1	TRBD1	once	CASSRPGQGPRWAFF	TGTGCCAGCAGCCGCCCGGGACAGGGACCCCGATGGGCTTTCTTT
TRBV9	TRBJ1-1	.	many	CASSVTANTEAFF	TGTGCCAGCAGCGTGACAGCAAACACTGAAGCTTTCTTT
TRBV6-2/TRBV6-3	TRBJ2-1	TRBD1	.	CASSYTGGREQFF	TGTGCCAGCAGTTATACAGGGGGACGTGAGCAGTTCTTC
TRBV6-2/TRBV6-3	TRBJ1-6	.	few	CASSNPGSPLHF	TGTGCCAGCAGCAACCCAGGTTCACCCCTCCACTTT
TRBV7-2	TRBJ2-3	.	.	CASSTPTTDTQYF	TGTGCCAGCAGCACCCCAACAACAGATACGCAGTATTTT
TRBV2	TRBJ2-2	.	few	CASSSRQVNTGELFF	TGTGCCAGCAGCTCTAGACAGGTTAACACCGGGGAGCTGTTTTTT